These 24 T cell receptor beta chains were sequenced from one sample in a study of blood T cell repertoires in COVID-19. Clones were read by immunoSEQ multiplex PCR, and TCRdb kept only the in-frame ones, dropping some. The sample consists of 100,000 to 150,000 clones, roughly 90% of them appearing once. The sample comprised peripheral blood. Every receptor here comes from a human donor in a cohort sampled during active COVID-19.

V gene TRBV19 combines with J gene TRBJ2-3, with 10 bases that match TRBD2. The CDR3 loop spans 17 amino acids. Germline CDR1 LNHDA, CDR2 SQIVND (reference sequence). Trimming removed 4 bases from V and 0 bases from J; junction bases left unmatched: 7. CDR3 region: CASSTGLLAGSTDTQYF. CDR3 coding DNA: TGTGCCAGTAGTACGGGCCTACTAGCGGGGAGCACAGATACGCAGTATTTT.

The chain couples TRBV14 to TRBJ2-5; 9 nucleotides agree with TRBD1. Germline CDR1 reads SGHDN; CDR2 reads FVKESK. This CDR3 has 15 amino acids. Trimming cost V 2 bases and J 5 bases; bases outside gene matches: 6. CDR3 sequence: CASSQPGQGAETQYF. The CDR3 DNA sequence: TGTGCCAGCAGCCAACCGGGACAGGGTGCCGAGACCCAGTACTTC. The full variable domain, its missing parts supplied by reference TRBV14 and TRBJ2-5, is EAGVTQFPSHSVIEKGQTVTLRCDPISGHDNLYWYRRVMGKEIKFLLHFVKESKQDESGMPNNRFLAERTGGTYSTLKVQPAELEDSGVYFCASSQPGQGAETQYFGPGTRLLVL.

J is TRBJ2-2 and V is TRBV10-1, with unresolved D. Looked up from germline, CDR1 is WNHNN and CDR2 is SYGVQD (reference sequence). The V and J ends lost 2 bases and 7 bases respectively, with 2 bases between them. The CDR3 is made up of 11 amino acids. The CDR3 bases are TGCGCCAGCAGTGAGCTCGGGGAGCTGTTTTTT. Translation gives CASSELGELFF.

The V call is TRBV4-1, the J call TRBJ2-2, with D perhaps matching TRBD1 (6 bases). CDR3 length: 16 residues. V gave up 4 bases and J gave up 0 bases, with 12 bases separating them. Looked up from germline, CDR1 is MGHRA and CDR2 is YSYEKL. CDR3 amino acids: CASSPPWTANTGELFF. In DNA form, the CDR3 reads TGCGCCAGCAGCCCCCCCTGGACAGCGAACACCGGGGAGCTGTTTTTT.

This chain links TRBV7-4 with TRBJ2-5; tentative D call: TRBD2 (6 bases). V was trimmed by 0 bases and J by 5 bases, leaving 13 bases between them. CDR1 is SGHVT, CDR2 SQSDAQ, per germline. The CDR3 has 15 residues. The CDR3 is CASSLATASEETQYF. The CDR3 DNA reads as TGTGCCAGCAGCTTAGCAACGGCTAGCGAGGAGACCCAGTACTTC.

For the CDR3, the DNA is TGTGCCAGCAGCCAATTATTTACAGGGGATCAGCCCCAGCATTTT. It encodes CASSQLFTGDQPQHF. The chain couples TRBV4-2 to TRBJ1-5; 7 nucleotides match TRBD1. V lost 2 bases, J lost 5 bases, and 6 bases stayed unmatched. This CDR3 is built from 15 residues. Germline values: CDR1 LGHNA, CDR2 YNFKEQ.

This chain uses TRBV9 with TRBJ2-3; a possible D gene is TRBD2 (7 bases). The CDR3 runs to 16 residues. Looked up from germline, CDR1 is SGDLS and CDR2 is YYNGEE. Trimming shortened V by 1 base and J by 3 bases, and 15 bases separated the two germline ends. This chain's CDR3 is CASSVRRGEGTDTQYF. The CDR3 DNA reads TGTGCCAGCAGCGTACGTAGGGGGGAGGGAACAGATACGCAGTATTTT. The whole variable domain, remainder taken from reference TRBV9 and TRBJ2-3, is DSGVTQTPKHLITATGQRVTLRCSPRSGDLSVYWYQQSLDQGLQFLIQYYNGEERAKGNILERFSAQQFPDLHSELNLSSLELGDSALYFCASSVRRGEGTDTQYFGPGTRLTVL.

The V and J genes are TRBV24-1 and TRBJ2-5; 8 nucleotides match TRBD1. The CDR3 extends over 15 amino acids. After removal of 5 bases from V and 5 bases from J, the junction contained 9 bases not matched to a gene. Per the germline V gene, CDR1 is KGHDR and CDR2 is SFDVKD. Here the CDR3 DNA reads TGTGCCACCAGTGTTCACAGGGGGAATGTGGAGACCCAGTACTTC. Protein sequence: CATSVHRGNVETQYF.

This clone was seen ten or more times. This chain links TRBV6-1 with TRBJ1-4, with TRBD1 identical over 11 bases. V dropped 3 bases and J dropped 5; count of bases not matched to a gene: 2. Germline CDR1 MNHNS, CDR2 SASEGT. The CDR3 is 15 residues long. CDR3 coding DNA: TGTGCCAGCAGTGAGGACAGGGGGCCGAATGAAAAACTGTTTTTT. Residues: CASSEDRGPNEKLFF.

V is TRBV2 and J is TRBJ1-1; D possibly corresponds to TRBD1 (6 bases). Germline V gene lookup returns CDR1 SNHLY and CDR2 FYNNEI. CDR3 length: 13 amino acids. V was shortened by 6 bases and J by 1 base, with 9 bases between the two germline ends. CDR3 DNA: TGTGCCAGCAGGGCAGGGGAGAACACTGAAGCTTTCTTT. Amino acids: CASRAGENTEAFF.

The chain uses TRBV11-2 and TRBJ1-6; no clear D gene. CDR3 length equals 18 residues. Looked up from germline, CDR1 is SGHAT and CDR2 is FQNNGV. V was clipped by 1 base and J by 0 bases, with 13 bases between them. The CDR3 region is CASSLGFLGSSYNSPLHF. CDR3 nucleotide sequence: TGTGCCAGCAGCTTAGGATTCCTAGGCAGCTCCTATAATTCACCCCTCCACTTT.

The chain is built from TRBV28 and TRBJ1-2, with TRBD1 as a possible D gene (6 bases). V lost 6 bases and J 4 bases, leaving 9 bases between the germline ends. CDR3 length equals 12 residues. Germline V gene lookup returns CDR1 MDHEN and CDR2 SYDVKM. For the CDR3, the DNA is TGTGCCAGCAGCGAGACAGGCTATGGCTACACCTTC. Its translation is CASSETGYGYTF.

CDR3 in amino acids: CASSLGQPTDTQYF. The CDR3 DNA reads as TGTGCCAGCAGCCTCGGACAGCCCACAGATACGCAGTATTTT. The rearrangement links TRBV28 to TRBJ2-3; the D gene is possibly TRBD1 (6 bases). Per germline, CDR1 MDHEN and CDR2 SYDVKM. V lost 6 bases, J lost 2 bases, and 12 bases lay in between. The CDR3 totals 14 residues.

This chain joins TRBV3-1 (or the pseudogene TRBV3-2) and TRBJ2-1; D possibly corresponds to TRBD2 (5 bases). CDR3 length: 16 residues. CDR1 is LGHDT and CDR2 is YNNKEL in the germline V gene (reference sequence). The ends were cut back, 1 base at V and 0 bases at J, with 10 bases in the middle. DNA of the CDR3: TGTGCCAGCAGCCAAGTAGCGACATACTCCTACAATGAGCAGTTCTTC. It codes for CASSQVATYSYNEQFF.

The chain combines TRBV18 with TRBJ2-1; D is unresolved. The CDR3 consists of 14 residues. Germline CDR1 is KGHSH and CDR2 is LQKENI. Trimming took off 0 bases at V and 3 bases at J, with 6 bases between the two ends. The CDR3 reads CASSPPVGYNEQFF. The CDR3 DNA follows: TGTGCCAGCTCACCACCGGTCGGCTACAATGAGCAGTTCTTC.

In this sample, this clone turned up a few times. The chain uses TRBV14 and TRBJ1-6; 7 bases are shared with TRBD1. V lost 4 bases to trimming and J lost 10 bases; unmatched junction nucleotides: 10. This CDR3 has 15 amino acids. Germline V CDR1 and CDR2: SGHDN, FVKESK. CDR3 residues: CASSPYRGGKSPLHF. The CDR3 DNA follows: TGTGCCAGCAGCCCATACAGGGGTGGAAAATCACCCCTCCACTTT.

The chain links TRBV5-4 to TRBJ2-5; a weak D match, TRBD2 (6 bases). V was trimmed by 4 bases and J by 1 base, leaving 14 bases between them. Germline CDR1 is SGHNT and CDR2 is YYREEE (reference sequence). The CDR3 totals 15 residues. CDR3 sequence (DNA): TGTGCCAGCAGCCAGCCCGGGGGTTTCCAAGAGACCCAGTACTTC. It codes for CASSQPGGFQETQYF.

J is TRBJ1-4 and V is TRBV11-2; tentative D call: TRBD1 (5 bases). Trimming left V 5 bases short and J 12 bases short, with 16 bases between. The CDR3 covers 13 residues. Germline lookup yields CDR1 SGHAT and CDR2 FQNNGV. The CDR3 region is CASSPDTLAELFF. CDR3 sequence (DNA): TGTGCCAGCAGCCCGGACACATTGGCGGAACTGTTTTTT.

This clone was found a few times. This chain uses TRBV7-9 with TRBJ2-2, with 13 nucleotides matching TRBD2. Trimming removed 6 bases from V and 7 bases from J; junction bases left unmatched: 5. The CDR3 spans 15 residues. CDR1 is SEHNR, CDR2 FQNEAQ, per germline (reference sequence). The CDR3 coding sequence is TGTGCCAGCAGAGGACTAGCGGGGGACGGCGGGGAGCTGTTTTTT. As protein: CASRGLAGDGGELFF.

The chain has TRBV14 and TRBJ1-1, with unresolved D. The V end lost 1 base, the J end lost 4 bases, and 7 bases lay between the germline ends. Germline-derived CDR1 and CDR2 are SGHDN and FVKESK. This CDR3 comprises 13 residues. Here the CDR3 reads CASSQVLSTEAFF. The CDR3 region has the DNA TGTGCCAGCAGCCAAGTCTTGAGCACTGAAGCTTTCTTT.

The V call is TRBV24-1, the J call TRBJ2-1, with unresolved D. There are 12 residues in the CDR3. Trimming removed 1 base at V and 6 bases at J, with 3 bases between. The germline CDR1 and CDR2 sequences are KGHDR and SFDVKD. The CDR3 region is CATSDLLNEQFF. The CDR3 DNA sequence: TGTGCCACCAGTGATTTACTCAATGAGCAGTTCTTC.

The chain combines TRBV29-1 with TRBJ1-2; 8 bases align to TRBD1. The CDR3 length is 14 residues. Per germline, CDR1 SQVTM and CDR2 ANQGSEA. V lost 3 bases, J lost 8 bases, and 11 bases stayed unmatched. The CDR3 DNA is TGCAGCGTTGAGCCCGGACAGGGTGTTGGAGGCTACACCTTC. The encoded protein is CSVEPGQGVGGYTF.

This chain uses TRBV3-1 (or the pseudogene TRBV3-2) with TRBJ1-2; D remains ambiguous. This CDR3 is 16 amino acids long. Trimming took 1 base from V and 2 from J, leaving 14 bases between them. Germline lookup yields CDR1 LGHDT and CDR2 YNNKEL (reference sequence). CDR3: CASSQGGRWENYGYTF. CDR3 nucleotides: TGTGCCAGCAGCCAAGGGGGAAGGTGGGAGAACTATGGCTACACCTTC.

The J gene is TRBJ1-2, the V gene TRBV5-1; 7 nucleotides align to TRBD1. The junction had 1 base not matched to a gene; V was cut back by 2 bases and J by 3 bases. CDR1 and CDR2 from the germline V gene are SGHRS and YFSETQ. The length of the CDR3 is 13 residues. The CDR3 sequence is CASSLTGDYGYTF. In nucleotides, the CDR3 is TGCGCCAGCAGCTTAACAGGGGACTATGGCTACACCTTC.